Described below is a single T cell receptor (beta chain) sequence and its context. The CDR3 totals 16 residues. Per germline, CDR1 SGHRS and CDR2 YFSETQ. Trimming at V came to 4 bases and at J to 8 bases, leaving 14 bases not matched to a gene. The data are from a study of blood T cell repertoires in COVID-19. Study in general: The United States, Italy and Spain supplied acute and convalescent COVID-19 samples. T cells, B-cell-depleted T cells, or PBMCs supplied cDNA or gDNA.

Profiled with immunoSEQ multiplex PCR; TCRdb holds only in-frame clones, not every one. The data contain about 110,000 clones, about 81% of them singletons. The V and J genes are TRBV5-1 and TRBJ1-2; 10 bases agree with TRBD1. The sample consisted of peripheral blood. The receptor's source is a man aged 70-80 years with acute or convalescent COVID-19. CDR3 DNA: TGCGCCAGCAGCAGCGGGACAGGGGTTGGTTTACGGGGCTACACCTTC. Residues: CASSSGTGVGLRGYTF. Using reference TRBV5-1 and TRBJ1-2 for the parts outside the CDR3, the full variable domain is KAGVTQTPRYLIKTRGQQVTLSCSPISGHRSVSWYQQTPGQGLQFLFEYFSETQRNKGNFPGRFSGRQFSNSRSEMNVSTLELGDSALYLCASSSGTGVGLRGYTFGSGTRLTVV.